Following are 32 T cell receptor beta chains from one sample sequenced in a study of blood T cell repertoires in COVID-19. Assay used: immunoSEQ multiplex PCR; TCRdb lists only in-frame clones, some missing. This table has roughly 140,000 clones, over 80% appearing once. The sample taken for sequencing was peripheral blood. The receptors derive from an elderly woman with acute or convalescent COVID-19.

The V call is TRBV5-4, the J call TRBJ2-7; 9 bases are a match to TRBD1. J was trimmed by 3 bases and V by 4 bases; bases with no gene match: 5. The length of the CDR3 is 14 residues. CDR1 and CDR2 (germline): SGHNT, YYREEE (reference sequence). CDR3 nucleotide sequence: TGTGCCAGCAGCGCGGGACAGGGACACTACGAGCAGTACTTC. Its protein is CASSAGQGHYEQYF.

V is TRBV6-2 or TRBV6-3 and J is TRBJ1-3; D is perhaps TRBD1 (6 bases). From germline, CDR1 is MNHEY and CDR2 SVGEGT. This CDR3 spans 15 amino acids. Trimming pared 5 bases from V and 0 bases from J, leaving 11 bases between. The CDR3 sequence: CASSLGTISGNTIYF. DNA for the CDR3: TGTGCCAGCAGTCTAGGGACAATCTCTGGAAACACCATATATTTT.

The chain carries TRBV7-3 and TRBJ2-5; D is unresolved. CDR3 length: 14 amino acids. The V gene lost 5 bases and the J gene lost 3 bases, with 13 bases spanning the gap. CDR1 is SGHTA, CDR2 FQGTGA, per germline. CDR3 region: CASSHQDIEETQYF. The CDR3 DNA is TGTGCCAGCAGCCACCAGGATATAGAAGAGACCCAGTACTTC.

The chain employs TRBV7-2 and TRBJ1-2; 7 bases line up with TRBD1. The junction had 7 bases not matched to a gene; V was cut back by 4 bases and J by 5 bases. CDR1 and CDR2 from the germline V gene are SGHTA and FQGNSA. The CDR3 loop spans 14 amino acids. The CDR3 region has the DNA TGTGCCAGCAGCTCAGGGGGATTTGGGTATGGCTACACCTTC. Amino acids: CASSSGGFGYGYTF.

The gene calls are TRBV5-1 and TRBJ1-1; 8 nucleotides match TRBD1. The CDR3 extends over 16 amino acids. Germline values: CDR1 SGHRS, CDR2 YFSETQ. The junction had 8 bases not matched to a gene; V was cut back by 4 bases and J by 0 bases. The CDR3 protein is CASSPLGQGLNTEAFF. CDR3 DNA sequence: TGCGCCAGCAGCCCCCTCGGACAGGGACTGAACACTGAAGCTTTCTTT.

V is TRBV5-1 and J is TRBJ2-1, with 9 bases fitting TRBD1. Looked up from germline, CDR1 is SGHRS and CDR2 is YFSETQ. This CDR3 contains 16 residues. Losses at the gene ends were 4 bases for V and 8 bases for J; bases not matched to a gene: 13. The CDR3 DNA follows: TGCGCCAGCAGCCGGCTTCCGGGACAGGGTGTGGATGAGCAGTTCTTC. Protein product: CASSRLPGQGVDEQFF.

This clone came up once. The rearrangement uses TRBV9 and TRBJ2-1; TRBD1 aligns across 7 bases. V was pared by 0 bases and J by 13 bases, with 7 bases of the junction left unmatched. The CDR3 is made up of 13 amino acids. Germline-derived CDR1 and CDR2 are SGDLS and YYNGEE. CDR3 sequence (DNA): TGTGCCAGCAGCGTAGATGAGGGGGCGAGTCAGTTCTTC. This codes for CASSVDEGASQFF.

CDR3 DNA sequence: TGTGCCAGTAGTATAAACAGGCAGGACACTGAAGCTTTCTTT. Its protein product is CASSINRQDTEAFF. The gene calls are TRBV19 and TRBJ1-1; D perhaps matches TRBD1 (5 bases). Germline V gene lookup returns CDR1 LNHDA and CDR2 SQIVND (reference sequence). CDR3 length equals 14 residues. Between the trimmed V and J ends, which lost 2 bases and 3 bases, there was a span of 10 bases.

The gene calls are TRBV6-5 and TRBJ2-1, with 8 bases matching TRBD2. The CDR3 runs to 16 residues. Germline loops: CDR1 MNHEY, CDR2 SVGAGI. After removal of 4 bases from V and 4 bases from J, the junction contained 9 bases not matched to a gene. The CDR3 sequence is CASSSPLADKYNEQFF. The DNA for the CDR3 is TGTGCCAGCAGTTCCCCACTAGCGGACAAGTACAATGAGCAGTTCTTC.

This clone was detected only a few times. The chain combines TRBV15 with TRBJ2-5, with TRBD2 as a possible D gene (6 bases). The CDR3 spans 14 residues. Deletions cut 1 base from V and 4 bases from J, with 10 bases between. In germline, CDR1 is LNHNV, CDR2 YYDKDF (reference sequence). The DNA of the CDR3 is TGTGCCACCAGCAGAGGCGGGACCGCAGAGACCCAGTACTTC. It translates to CATSRGGTAETQYF.

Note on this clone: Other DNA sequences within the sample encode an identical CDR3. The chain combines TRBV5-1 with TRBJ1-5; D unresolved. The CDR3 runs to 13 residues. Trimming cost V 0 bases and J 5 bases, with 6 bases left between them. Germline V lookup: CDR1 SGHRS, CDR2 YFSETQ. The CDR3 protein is CASSLVPDQPQHF. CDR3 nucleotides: TGCGCCAGCAGCTTGGTCCCGGATCAGCCCCAGCATTTT.

Here the CDR3 reads CASSGKPTSGGARSYNEQFF. The CDR3 DNA reads as TGTGCCAGCAGCGGCAAACCGACTAGCGGGGGGGCCCGTTCCTACAATGAGCAGTTCTTC. The chain combines TRBV7-6 with TRBJ2-1, with TRBD2 matching 14 bases. V trimming: 5 bases; J trimming: 1 base; junction bases outside the gene matches: 13. From germline, CDR1 is SGHVS and CDR2 FNYEAQ. There are 20 residues in the CDR3.

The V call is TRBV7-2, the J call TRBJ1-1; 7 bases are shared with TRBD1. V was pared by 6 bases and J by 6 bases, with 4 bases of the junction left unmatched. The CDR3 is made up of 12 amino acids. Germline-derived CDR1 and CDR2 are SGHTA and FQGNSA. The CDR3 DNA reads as TGTGCCAGCAGGAGGGGGCGCGCTGAAGCTTTCTTT. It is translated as CASRRGRAEAFF.

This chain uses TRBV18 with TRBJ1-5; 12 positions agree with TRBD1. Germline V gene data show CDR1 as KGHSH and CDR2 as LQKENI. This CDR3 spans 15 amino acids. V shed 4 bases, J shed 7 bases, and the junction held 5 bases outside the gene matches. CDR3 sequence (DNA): TGTGCCAGCTCACAGGGACAGGGGGCTTTGCAGCCCCAGCATTTT. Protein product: CASSQGQGALQPQHF.

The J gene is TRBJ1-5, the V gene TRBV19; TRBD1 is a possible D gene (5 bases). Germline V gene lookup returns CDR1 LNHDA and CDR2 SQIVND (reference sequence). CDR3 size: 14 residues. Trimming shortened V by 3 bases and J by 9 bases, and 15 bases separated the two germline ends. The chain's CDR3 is CASSIQGSDGPQHF. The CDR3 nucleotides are TGTGCCAGTAGTATTCAGGGATCGGACGGGCCCCAGCATTTT.

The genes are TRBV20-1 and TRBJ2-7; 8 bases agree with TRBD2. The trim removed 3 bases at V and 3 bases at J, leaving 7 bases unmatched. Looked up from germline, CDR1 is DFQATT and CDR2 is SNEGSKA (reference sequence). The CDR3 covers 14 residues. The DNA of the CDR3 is TGCAGTGCTAGTTTTAGCGGGGAGAACTACGAGCAGTACTTC. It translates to CSASFSGENYEQYF.

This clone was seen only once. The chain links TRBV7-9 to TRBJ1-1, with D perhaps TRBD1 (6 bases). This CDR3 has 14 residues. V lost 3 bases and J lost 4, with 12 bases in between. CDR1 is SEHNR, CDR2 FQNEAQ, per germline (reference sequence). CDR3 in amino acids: CASSFQQGSTEAFF. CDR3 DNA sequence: TGTGCCAGCAGCTTTCAACAGGGATCCACTGAAGCTTTCTTT.

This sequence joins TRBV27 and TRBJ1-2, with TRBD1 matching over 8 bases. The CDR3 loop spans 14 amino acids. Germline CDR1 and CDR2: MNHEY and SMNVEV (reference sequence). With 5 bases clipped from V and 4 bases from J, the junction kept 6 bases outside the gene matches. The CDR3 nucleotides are TGTGCCAGCAGTGGGTCCAGGGGGCCCTATGGCTACACCTTC. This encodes CASSGSRGPYGYTF.

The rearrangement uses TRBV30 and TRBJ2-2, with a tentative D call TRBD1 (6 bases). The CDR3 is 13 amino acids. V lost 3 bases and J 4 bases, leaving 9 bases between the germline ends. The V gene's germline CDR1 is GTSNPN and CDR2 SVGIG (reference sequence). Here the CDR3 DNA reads TGTGCCTGGAGGGAACAGGGCACCGGGGAGCTGTTTTTT. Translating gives CAWREQGTGELFF.

The CDR3 loop reads CASSFSANTGELFF. The CDR3 DNA reads as TGTGCCAGCAGCTTCTCAGCGAACACCGGGGAGCTGTTTTTT. This chain links TRBV7-3 with TRBJ2-2, with no clear D. The CDR3 is 14 amino acids. The V and J ends lost 3 bases and 0 bases respectively, with 5 bases between them. Germline V gene sequence: CDR1 SGHTA, CDR2 FQGTGA.

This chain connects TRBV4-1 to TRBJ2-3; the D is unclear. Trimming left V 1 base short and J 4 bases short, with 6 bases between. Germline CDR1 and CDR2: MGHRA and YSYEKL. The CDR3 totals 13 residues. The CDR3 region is CASSQGEPDTQYF. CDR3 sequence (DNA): TGCGCCAGCAGCCAAGGTGAGCCAGATACGCAGTATTTT.

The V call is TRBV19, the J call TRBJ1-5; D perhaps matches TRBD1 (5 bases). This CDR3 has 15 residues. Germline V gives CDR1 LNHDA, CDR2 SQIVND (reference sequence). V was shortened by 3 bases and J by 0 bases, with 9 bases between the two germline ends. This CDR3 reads CASSMQGTSNQPQHF. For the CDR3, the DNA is TGTGCCAGTAGTATGCAGGGCACTAGCAATCAGCCCCAGCATTTT. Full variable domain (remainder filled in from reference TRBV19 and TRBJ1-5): DGGITQSPKYLFRKEGQNVTLSCEQNLNHDAMYWYRQDPGQGLRLIYYSQIVNDFQKGDIAEGYSVSREKKESFPLTVTSAQKNPTAFYLCASSMQGTSNQPQHFGDGTRLSIL.

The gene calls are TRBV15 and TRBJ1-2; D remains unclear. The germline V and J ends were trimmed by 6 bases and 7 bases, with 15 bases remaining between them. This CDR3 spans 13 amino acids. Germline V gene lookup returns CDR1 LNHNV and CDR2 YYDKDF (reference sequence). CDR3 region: CATSEGLSTGYTF. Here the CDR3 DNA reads TGTGCCACCAGTGAGGGTTTGTCTACTGGCTACACCTTC. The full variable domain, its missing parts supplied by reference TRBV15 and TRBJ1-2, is DAMVIQNPRYQVTQFGKPVTLSCSQTLNHNVMYWYQQKSSQAPKLLFHYYDKDFNNEADTPDNFQSRRPNTSFCFLDIRSPGLGDTAMYLCATSEGLSTGYTFGSGTRLTVV.

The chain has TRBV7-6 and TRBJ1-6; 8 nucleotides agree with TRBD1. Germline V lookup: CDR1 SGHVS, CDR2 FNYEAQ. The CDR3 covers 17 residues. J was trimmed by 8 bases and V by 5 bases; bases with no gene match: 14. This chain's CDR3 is CASSPRSGGARDSPLHF. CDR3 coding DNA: TGTGCCAGCAGCCCACGTTCAGGGGGCGCGAGGGATTCACCCCTCCACTTT.

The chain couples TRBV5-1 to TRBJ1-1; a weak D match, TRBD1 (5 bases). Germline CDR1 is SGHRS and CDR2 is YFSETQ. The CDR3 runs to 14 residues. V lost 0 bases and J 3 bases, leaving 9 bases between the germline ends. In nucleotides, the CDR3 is TGCGCCAGCAGCTTGGCGACAGAGTACACTGAAGCTTTCTTT. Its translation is CASSLATEYTEAFF.

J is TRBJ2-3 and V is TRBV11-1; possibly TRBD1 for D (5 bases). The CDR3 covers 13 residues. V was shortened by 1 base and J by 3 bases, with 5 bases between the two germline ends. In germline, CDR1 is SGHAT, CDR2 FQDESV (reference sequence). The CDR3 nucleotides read TGTGCCAGCAGCTTAGACAGGACAGATACGCAGTATTTT. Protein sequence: CASSLDRTDTQYF. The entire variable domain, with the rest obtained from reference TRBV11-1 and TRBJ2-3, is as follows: EAEVAQSPRYKITEKSQAVAFWCDPISGHATLYWYRQILGQGPELLVQFQDESVVDDSQLPKDRFSAERLKGVDSTLKIQPAELGDSAMYLCASSLDRTDTQYFGPGTRLTVL.

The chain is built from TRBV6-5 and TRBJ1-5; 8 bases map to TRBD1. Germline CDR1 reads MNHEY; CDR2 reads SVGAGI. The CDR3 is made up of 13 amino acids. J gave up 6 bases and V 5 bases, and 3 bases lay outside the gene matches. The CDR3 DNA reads TGTGCCAGCAGTATGGACAGGGTTCAGCCCCAGCATTTT. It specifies CASSMDRVQPQHF.

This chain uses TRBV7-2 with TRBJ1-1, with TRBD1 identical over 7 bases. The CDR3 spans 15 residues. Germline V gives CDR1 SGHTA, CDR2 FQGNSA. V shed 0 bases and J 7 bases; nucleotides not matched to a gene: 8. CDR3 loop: CASSLARQGMSEAFF. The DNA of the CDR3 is TGTGCCAGCAGCTTAGCCAGACAGGGTATGAGTGAAGCTTTCTTT.

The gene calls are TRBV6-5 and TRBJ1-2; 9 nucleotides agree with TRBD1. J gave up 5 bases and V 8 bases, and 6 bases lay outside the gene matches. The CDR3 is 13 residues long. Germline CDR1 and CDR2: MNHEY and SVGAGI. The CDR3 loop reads CASGAGTGYGYTF. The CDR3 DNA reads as TGTGCCAGCGGCGCCGGGACAGGGTATGGCTACACCTTC.

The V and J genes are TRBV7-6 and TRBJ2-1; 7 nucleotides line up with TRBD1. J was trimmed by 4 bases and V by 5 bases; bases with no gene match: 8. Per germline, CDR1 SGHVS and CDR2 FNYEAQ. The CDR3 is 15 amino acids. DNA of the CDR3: TGTGCCAGCAGCCTCCAACAGGGGATTTACAATGAGCAGTTCTTC. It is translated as CASSLQQGIYNEQFF.

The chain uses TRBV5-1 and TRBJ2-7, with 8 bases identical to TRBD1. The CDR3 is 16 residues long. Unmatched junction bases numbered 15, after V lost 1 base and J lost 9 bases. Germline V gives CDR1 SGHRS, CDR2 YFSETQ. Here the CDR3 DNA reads TGCGCCAGCAGCTTGACAGGGGGGAACTCTCTACGAGGGCAGTACTTC. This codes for CASSLTGGNSLRGQYF.

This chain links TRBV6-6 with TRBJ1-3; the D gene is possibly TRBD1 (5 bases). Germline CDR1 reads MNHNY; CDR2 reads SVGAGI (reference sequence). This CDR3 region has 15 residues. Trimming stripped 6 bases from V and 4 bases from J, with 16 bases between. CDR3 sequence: CASRASGFPGNTIYF. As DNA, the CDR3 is TGTGCCAGCAGAGCTTCAGGGTTCCCCGGAAACACCATATATTTT.